These 26 T cell receptor delta chains originate from one sample sequenced in a study of fetal and pediatric gammadelta thymocytes. TCRdb re-analyzed the reads via CATT. The sample has roughly 950 delta-chain clones, around 52% seen once. Sequencing used Vgamma9Vdelta2 gamma-delta T cells from the thymus. Regarding subset: sorted CD3+gammadeltaTCR+Vgamma9+Vdelta2+ thymocytes. These receptors were taken from a child who underwent cardiac surgery and was recorded as healthy.

In this sample, this clone is large (0.1 to 1%). The V and J genes are TRDV2 and TRDJ1; D unresolved. Per germline, CDR1 GEAIGNYY and CDR2 EKD. The CDR3 is 15 residues long. The V end lost 3 bases, the J end lost 0 bases, and 13 bases lay between the germline ends. CDR3 residues: CACDVVGAHTDKLIF. Written as DNA, the CDR3 is TGTGCCTGTGACGTGGTGGGAGCACACACCGATAAACTCATCTTT.

Notes on this clone: The protein given by TCRdb reflects a much larger clone and differs at residue 6 from this DNA's translation, likely from a read error; the protein shown is the DNA's translation. The chain links TRDV2 to TRDJ1; 10 bases agree with TRDD3. From germline, CDR1 is GEAIGNYY and CDR2 EKD. The CDR3 runs 16 residues. Losses at the gene ends were 2 bases for V and 5 bases for J; bases not matched to a gene: 10. CDR3 bases: TGTGCCTGTGACAGTGCCTTACTGGGGGATGTTGATAAACTCATCTTT. It specifies CACDSALLGDVDKLIF.

Within the sample, this clone is hyperexpanded. Other DNA sequences in this specimen translate into the identical CDR3. The J gene is TRDJ1, the V gene TRDV2; 10 bases agree with TRDD3. Germline V gene sequence: CDR1 GEAIGNYY, CDR2 EKD. V lost 0 bases and J lost 0; bases outside the gene matches: 15. This CDR3 has 20 amino acids. CDR3 amino acids: CACDTEGWGIGGLYTDKLIF. DNA of the CDR3: TGTGCCTGTGACACCGAGGGCTGGGGGATAGGAGGCCTGTACACCGATAAACTCATCTTT.

This clone turned up a few times. A far larger clone is a single base away, which makes a read error likely. This chain joins TRDV2 and TRDJ1, with TRDD3 matching over 8 bases. Looked up from germline, CDR1 is GEAIGNYY and CDR2 is EKD. With V trimmed by 0 bases and J by 2 bases, 16 bases remained unmatched. The CDR3 has 19 amino acids. The CDR3 DNA sequence: TGTGCCTGTGACACCCCAAGCTTACTGGGGGCCCAGGAGACCGATAAACTCATCTTT. It is translated as CACDTPSLLGAQETDKLIF.

Comments on this clone: A read error may be the cause here, since a much bigger clone is one base away. The chain couples TRDV2 to TRDJ1; D is possibly TRDD3 (5 bases). Deletions cut 3 bases from V and 0 bases from J, with 13 bases between. This CDR3 contains 15 residues. Germline values: CDR1 GEAIGNYY, CDR2 EKD. CDR3 sequence: CACDAGPPYTDKLIF. The DNA of the CDR3 is TGTGCCTGTGACGCTGGGCCTCCCTACACCGATAAACTCATCTTT.

This clone is labeled large. This sample includes further DNA sequences coding for the same CDR3. The gene calls are TRDV3 and TRDJ1; D is undetermined. The CDR3 sequence is 13 residues long. Germline V lookup: CDR1 TVYSNPD, CDR2 GDNSRS (reference sequence). With 2 bases removed from V and 7 bases from J, the gap between germline ends came to 17 bases. The CDR3 sequence is CAFLLLGRGKLIF. The CDR3 DNA reads as TGTGCCTTTTTGCTTCTTGGGCGGGGTAAACTCATCTTT.

For this clone: Since a far larger clone is one base different, this is likely a read error. The chain has TRDV2 and TRDJ3, with 13 bases aligning to TRDD3. With V trimmed by 3 bases and J by 0 bases, 16 bases remained unmatched. Germline lookup yields CDR1 GEAIGNYY and CDR2 EKD. This CDR3 is 23 amino acids long. CDR3 DNA: TGTGCCTGTGACTCCCTCTTTACTGGGGGATACGCGATCTCCTCCTGGGACACCCGACAGATGTTTTTC. Protein product: CACDSLFTGGYAISSWDTRQMFF.

On this clone itself: The mismatch at residue 6 between this DNA's translation and the TCRdb protein of a much larger clone likely reflects a read error; the protein shown is translated from the DNA. The rearrangement uses TRDV2 and TRDJ1, with 7 bases lining up with TRDD3. The V gene end was trimmed by 0 bases and the J gene end by 2 bases; junction bases not matched to a gene: 8. The CDR3 length is 16 residues. Germline V gives CDR1 GEAIGNYY, CDR2 EKD. CDR3 amino acids: CACDTGGGMKTDKLIF. CDR3 DNA: TGTGCCTGTGACACCGGCGGGGGGATGAAAACCGATAAACTCATCTTT.

In regard to this clone: A far larger clone is just one base off, so this is likely a read error. This chain connects TRDV2 to TRDJ1; TRDD3 agrees at 7 bases. CDR3 size: 20 residues. Germline V CDR1 and CDR2: GEAIGNYY, EKD. CDR3 DNA: TGTGCCTGTGACCCCCTTAATAGCGGGGGATCCCCAACTTCCACCGATAAACGCATCTTT. Translated: CACDPLNSGGSPTSTDKRIF.

As concerns this clone: Possible read error: a much larger clone is one base away. The chain couples TRDV2 to TRDJ1, with TRDD3 matching 11 bases. This CDR3 is built from 18 residues. CDR1 and CDR2 from the germline V gene are GEAIGNYY and EKD. The CDR3 spells CACDTLGVLGDRTDKRIF. The CDR3 DNA sequence: TGTGCCTGTGACACCCTCGGCGTACTGGGGGATAGAACCGATAAACGCATCTTT.

This clone is deemed large (0.1 to 1%). The chain links TRDV2 to TRDJ1, with TRDD3 identical over 7 bases. After removal of 0 bases from V and 2 bases from J, the junction contained 14 bases not matched to a gene. The V gene's germline CDR1 is GEAIGNYY and CDR2 EKD. The CDR3 is 18 residues long. Here the CDR3 reads CACDTGSGGCWRTDKLIF. The DNA of the CDR3 is TGTGCCTGTGACACCGGCTCTGGGGGCTGCTGGAGGACCGATAAACTCATCTTT.

This clone is large (0.1 to 1%) within its sample. The chain carries TRDV2 and TRDJ1; 8 nucleotides line up with TRDD2. V dropped 3 bases and J dropped 0; count of bases not matched to a gene: 20. The germline CDR1 and CDR2 sequences are GEAIGNYY and EKD. The CDR3 runs 20 residues. CDR3 residues: CACDSGLPRHLGGYTDKLIF. In DNA, the CDR3 is TGTGCCTGTGACTCAGGCCTTCCTAGACACCTCGGGGGGTACACCGATAAACTCATCTTT.

Concerning this clone itself: A far more abundant clone sits one base away, making this likely a read error. Other DNA sequences in the same sample also yield this CDR3. V and J are TRDV2 and TRDJ1; 8 bases align to TRDD3. This CDR3 contains 17 residues. Germline V gives CDR1 GEAIGNYY, CDR2 EKD. The junction had 13 bases not matched to a gene; V was cut back by 0 bases and J by 5 bases. CDR3 bases: TGTGCCTGTGACACCGGCTACTCGGGATACGAGCCTGATAAACTCATCTTT. This encodes CACDTGYSGYEPDKLIF.

As concerns this clone: This is likely an artifact of a read error, given a far larger clone one base away. Other DNA sequences in this sample translate to the same CDR3. The chain combines TRDV2 with TRDJ1; 9 bases map to TRDD3. The CDR3 runs to 21 residues. Trimming took 5 bases from V and 0 from J; bases not matched to a gene: 24. Germline V gene data show CDR1 as GEAIGNYY and CDR2 as EKD. The CDR3 spells CACASRGAYWGTTPYTDKLIF. CDR3 coding DNA: TGTGCCTGTGCCTCCCGGGGGGCGTACTGGGGGACGACACCGTACACCGATAAACTCATCTTT.

On this clone itself: A much larger clone sits a single nucleotide away, making a read error possible. The chain is built from TRDV2 and TRDJ1; D ambiguous. CDR3 size: 17 residues. The germline V gene has CDR1 GEAIGNYY and CDR2 EKD. The CDR3 DNA follows: TGTGCCTGTGACACCAGGAGAGGCTGTTGGTACACCGATAAACACATCTTT. Translated: CACDTRRGCWYTDKHIF.

On this clone itself: This likely stems from a read error, as it lies one base from a far larger clone. This sample also contains other DNA sequences that code for the same CDR3. The V call is TRDV2, the J call TRDJ1; D not resolved. The V end lost 2 bases, the J end lost 0 bases, and 15 bases lay between the germline ends. This CDR3 contains 16 residues. The germline V gene has CDR1 GEAIGNYY and CDR2 EKD. DNA for the CDR3: TGTGCCTGTGACAAGGATGGACCTTTATACACCGATAAACTCATCTTT. The encoded protein is CACDKDGPLYTDKLIF.

Details on this clone: Given a far larger clone just one base away, this is likely a sequencing read error. The J gene is TRDJ1, the V gene TRDV2, with TRDD3 matching 8 bases. The CDR3 extends over 15 amino acids. After removal of 3 bases from V and 1 base from J, the junction contained 6 bases not matched to a gene. Germline V gives CDR1 GEAIGNYY, CDR2 EKD. The CDR3 sequence is CACDPLGGSTDKLIF. The CDR3 nucleotides are TGTGCCTGTGACCCCCTTGGGGGATCCACCGATAAACTCATCTTT.

As for this clone: A single base is all that separates this from a far larger clone, so a read error is likely. The chain joins TRDV2 to TRDJ1; a possible D gene is TRDD3 (5 bases). The CDR3 runs to 19 residues. V dropped 0 bases and J dropped 1 base, with 23 bases sitting between them. Germline V lookup: CDR1 GEAIGNYY, CDR2 EKD. CDR3 residues: CACDTDKSGGSTPTDKLIF. CDR3 DNA: TGTGCCTGTGACACCGATAAAAGCGGGGGGTCGACCCCCACCGATAAACTCATCTTT.

There are a few counts of this clone. A read error is likely here: a far larger clone is one base away. J is TRDJ1 and V is TRDV2; 13 nucleotides line up with TRDD3. The V gene end was trimmed by 0 bases and the J gene end by 10 bases; junction bases not matched to a gene: 13. This CDR3 is built from 17 residues. The germline V gene has CDR1 GEAIGNYY and CDR2 EKD. The CDR3 DNA sequence: TGTGCCTGTGACACCGGAAGCGCGGACTGGGGGATACGGGCACTCATCTTT. It yields the protein CACDTGSADWGIRALIF.

Of note for this clone: This DNA's translation differs at residue 3 from TCRdb's protein, which comes from a much larger clone; a read error is likely, and the protein shown is translated from the DNA. The rearrangement uses TRDV2 and TRDJ1, with TRDD3 identical over 9 bases. CDR1 is GEAIGNYY, CDR2 EKD, per germline. The CDR3 extends over 13 amino acids. Unmatched junction bases numbered 7, after V lost 9 bases and J lost 3 bases. The CDR3 protein is CAGAWGYADKLIF. The CDR3 nucleotides are TGTGCCGGCGCCTGGGGATACGCCGATAAACTCATCTTT.

Turning to this clone: A much larger clone is a single base away; this may be a read error. The chain carries TRDV2 and TRDJ1; 9 bases align to TRDD3. The germline V gene encodes CDR1 GEAIGNYY and CDR2 EKD. The CDR3 sequence is 24 residues long. CDR3 sequence (DNA): TGTGCCCGTGACACCGATTTCCCCCCCCCGGGGTACTGGGGGAGAGAATCGTACACCGATAAACTCATCTTT. It encodes CARDTDFPPPGYWGRESYTDKLIF.

For this clone: A read error likely explains this, since a far larger clone differs by one base. The rearrangement uses TRDV2 and TRDJ1; 11 bases are a match to TRDD3. Germline V gives CDR1 GEAIGNYY, CDR2 EKD. The V gene end was trimmed by 0 bases and the J gene end by 3 bases; junction bases not matched to a gene: 11. The CDR3 has 18 amino acids. The CDR3 region is CACDTGVTGGYYADKLIF. The DNA of the CDR3 is TGTGCCTGTGACACCGGTGTTACTGGGGGATATTACGCCGATAAACTCATCTTT.

Comments on this clone: A much more abundant neighbour one base away suggests this may be a read error. This sequence joins TRDV2 and TRDJ3; 10 bases are a match to TRDD3. The CDR3 extends over 21 amino acids. CDR1 is GEAIGNYY and CDR2 is EKD in the germline V gene. The CDR3 DNA follows: TGTGCCCGTGACAAATTCCACGTACTGGGGGATCTCCCCTGGGACACCCGACAGATGTTTTTC. Protein sequence: CARDKFHVLGDLPWDTRQMFF.

This clone rates as medium-sized (0.01 to 0.1%). The rearrangement uses TRDV2 and TRDJ1, with D possibly TRDD3 on 5 matching bases. CDR3 length equals 19 residues. Trimming took off 2 bases at V and 4 bases at J, with 28 bases between the two ends. The germline CDR1 and CDR2 sequences are GEAIGNYY and EKD. The DNA of the CDR3 is TGTGCCTGTGACAACAAGCGGGGGCTACCTCTTCATTTAGGCGATAAACTCATCTTT. Its protein product is CACDNKRGLPLHLGDKLIF.

This clone was picked up a small number of times. A read error is likely here: a far larger clone is one base away. This chain connects TRDV2 to TRDJ1; 8 bases agree with TRDD2. The CDR3 has 20 amino acids. The V gene's germline CDR1 is GEAIGNYY and CDR2 EKD. The J segment lost 0 bases and the V segment lost 4 bases, leaving 21 bases of the junction unmatched. CDR3 nucleotides: TGTGCCTGTGAGGGGGCCTTCCTAGGGGAATACGTGGGTTACACCGATAAACTCATCTTT. It encodes CACEGAFLGEYVGYTDKLIF.

A remark on this clone: The likely explanation is a read error, given a far larger clone one base away. This rearrangement joins TRDV2 to TRDJ1, with 11 bases identical to TRDD3. Germline V gene sequence: CDR1 GEAIGNYY, CDR2 EKD. The ends lost 3 bases at V and 0 bases at J; junction bases unmatched: 17. The CDR3 runs to 20 residues. DNA of the CDR3: TGTGCCTGTGACCCCTCCTACATACGACTGGGGGATAATCACACCGATAAACTCATCTTT. This translates into CACDPSYIRLGDNHTDKLIF.